This entry lists 13 T cell receptor beta chains sequenced from one sample in a study of OX40 agonist ivuxolimab in advanced cancers. The protocol used for the library was the immunoSEQ multiplex PCR assay. In its TCRdb copy, this immuneACCESS table keeps in-frame sequences only and misses some clones. Where compared with another copy, unresolved V genes explain less than half of these, and the others have no known cause. For this sample the table gives 75,000 to 100,000 clones, of which under 95% were detected only once. The ten largest clones capture approximately 0.78% of the sample. The sequences come from CD4+ or CD8+ T cells sorted from blood, collected in a trial of the OX40 agonist ivuxolimab. The receptors were gathered from an adult with an advanced solid tumor such as melanoma, head and neck, liver or kidney cancer.

J is TRBJ1-2 and V is TRBV25-1; a possible D gene is TRBD1 (6 bases). V was pared by 1 base and J by 4 bases, with 10 bases between. The CDR3 loop spans 14 amino acids. The germline V gene encodes CDR1 MGHDK and CDR2 SYGVNS. The CDR3 spells CASSEWGRGYGYTF. The CDR3 DNA is TGTGCCAGCAGTGAATGGGGCAGGGGCTATGGCTACACCTTC.

V gene TRBV5-4 combines with J gene TRBJ2-5; 8 bases are a match to TRBD2. Trimming removed 3 bases from V and 1 base from J; junction bases left unmatched: 5. From germline, CDR1 is SGHNT and CDR2 YYREEE (reference sequence). The CDR3 loop spans 15 amino acids. This CDR3 is CASSSPGGAQETQYF. In DNA form, the CDR3 reads TGTGCCAGCAGCTCCCCGGGGGGGGCCCAAGAGACCCAGTACTTC.

The J gene is TRBJ1-2, the V gene TRBV20-1; D is uncertain. The CDR3 spans 11 residues. The germline CDR1 and CDR2 sequences are DFQATT and SNEGSKA (reference sequence). V was shortened by 3 bases and J by 2 bases, with 4 bases between the two germline ends. The CDR3 loop is CSASSNYGYTF. The CDR3 DNA reads TGCAGTGCTAGTTCCAACTATGGCTACACCTTC.

V gene TRBV7-9 combines with J gene TRBJ1-4, with 10 bases aligning to TRBD1. The length of the CDR3 is 15 residues. Germline loops: CDR1 SEHNR, CDR2 FQNEAQ (reference sequence). Trimming cost V 5 bases and J 6 bases; bases outside gene matches: 6. The CDR3 DNA is TGTGCCAGCAGCCGTGACGGGACAGGGGATGAAAAACTGTTTTTT. Its translation: CASSRDGTGDEKLFF.

The chain combines TRBV11-2 with TRBJ2-1; a possible D gene is TRBD1 (5 bases). There are 14 residues in the CDR3. The V end was cut by 1 base, the J end by 8 bases, with 12 bases between. Looked up from germline, CDR1 is SGHAT and CDR2 is FQNNGV. The CDR3 coding sequence is TGTGCCAGCAGCTTAGGCGACAGTTCTTATGAGCAGTTCTTC. Its translation: CASSLGDSSYEQFF.

The V and J genes are TRBV5-1 and TRBJ1-5, with D possibly being TRBD1 (6 bases). Trimming stripped 1 base from V and 8 bases from J, with 16 bases between. CDR3 size: 15 residues. The germline CDR1 and CDR2 sequences are SGHRS and YFSETQ. The CDR3 is CASSLFPGAEEPQHF. For the CDR3, the DNA is TGCGCCAGCAGCTTGTTTCCGGGGGCGGAGGAGCCCCAGCATTTT. The full variable domain, rest sourced from reference TRBV5-1 and TRBJ1-5, is KAGVTQTPRYLIKTRGQQVTLSCSPISGHRSVSWYQQTPGQGLQFLFEYFSETQRNKGNFPGRFSGRQFSNSRSEMNVSTLELGDSALYLCASSLFPGAEEPQHFGDGTRLSIL.

This rearrangement joins TRBV5-1 to TRBJ1-3, with D perhaps TRBD1 (6 bases). V gave up 1 base and J gave up 2 bases, with 13 bases separating them. Germline CDR1 SGHRS, CDR2 YFSETQ. CDR3 length equals 16 residues. DNA for the CDR3: TGCGCCAGCAGCTTGCAGCCAGGGGTCACTGGAAACACCATATATTTT. It codes for CASSLQPGVTGNTIYF.

This chain joins TRBV28 and TRBJ2-7, with D possibly TRBD1 on 8 matching bases. The CDR3 is 13 residues long. The V and J ends lost 9 bases and 7 bases respectively, with 19 bases between them. The germline V gene encodes CDR1 MDHEN and CDR2 SYDVKM. The CDR3 DNA sequence: TGTGCCAGTAAACAGGGGGGGGTAGGAGAGCAGTACTTC. Encoded protein: CASKQGGVGEQYF.

This chain connects TRBV10-3 to TRBJ2-3, with 14 bases aligning to TRBD2. CDR1 is ENHRY, CDR2 SYGVKD, per germline. Trimming removed 11 bases from V and 3 bases from J; junction bases left unmatched: 7. This CDR3 is built from 15 residues. The CDR3 is CAFSTSGRETDTQYF. As DNA, the CDR3 is TGTGCCTTCTCGACTAGCGGGAGGGAGACAGATACGCAGTATTTT.

This clone was detected once. This rearrangement joins TRBV6-1 to TRBJ1-3; weak D call: TRBD1 (5 bases). Looked up from germline, CDR1 is MNHNS and CDR2 is SASEGT. CDR3 length: 14 amino acids. The germline V and J ends were trimmed by 7 bases and 0 bases, with 10 bases remaining between them. CDR3 region: CASKVGASGNTIYF. The CDR3 DNA follows: TGTGCCAGCAAGGTTGGGGCCTCTGGAAACACCATATATTTT.

J is TRBJ2-7 and V is TRBV11-2, with 14 positions matching TRBD2. J was trimmed by 6 bases and V by 4 bases; bases with no gene match: 5. Germline V lookup: CDR1 SGHAT, CDR2 FQNNGV. The CDR3 totals 15 residues. As DNA, the CDR3 is TGTGCCAGCAGCTCGACTAGCGGGAGGGCCGGCGAGCAGTACTTC. Its protein is CASSSTSGRAGEQYF.

This sequence joins TRBV11-3 and TRBJ2-2; perhaps D is TRBD1 or TRBD2 (5 bases each). Deletions cut 2 bases from V and 6 bases from J, with 10 bases between. This CDR3 spans 14 amino acids. Germline V lookup: CDR1 SGHNT, CDR2 YENEEA. The CDR3 here is CASSLFGDAGELFF. The CDR3 coding sequence is TGTGCCAGCAGCTTATTTGGGGACGCCGGGGAGCTGTTTTTT.

This sequence joins TRBV28 and TRBJ1-1, with no clear D. The CDR3 loop spans 14 amino acids. V was cut by 5 bases and J by 7 bases, with 17 bases left in between. The V gene's germline CDR1 is MDHEN and CDR2 SYDVKM. The CDR3, as DNA: TGTGCCAGCAGTCCCCCTCCGGAATCGGGTGAAGCTTTCTTT. Its translation is CASSPPPESGEAFF.